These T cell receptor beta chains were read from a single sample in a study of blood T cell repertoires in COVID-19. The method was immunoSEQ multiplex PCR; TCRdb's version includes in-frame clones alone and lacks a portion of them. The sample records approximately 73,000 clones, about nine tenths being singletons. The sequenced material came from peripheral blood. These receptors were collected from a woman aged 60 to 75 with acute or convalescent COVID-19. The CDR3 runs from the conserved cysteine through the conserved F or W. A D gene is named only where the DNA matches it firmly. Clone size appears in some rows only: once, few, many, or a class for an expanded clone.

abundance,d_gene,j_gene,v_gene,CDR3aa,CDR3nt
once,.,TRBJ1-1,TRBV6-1,CASSEATKAFF,TGTGCCAGCAGTGAAGCCACAAAAGCTTTCTTT
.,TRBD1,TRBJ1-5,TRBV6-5,CASRPGQDYQPQHF,TGTGCCAGCAGACCGGGACAGGACTATCAGCCCCAGCATTTT
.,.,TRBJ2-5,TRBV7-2,CASSLGRRAETQYF,TGTGCCAGCAGCTTAGGGCGGCGCGCAGAGACCCAGTACTTC
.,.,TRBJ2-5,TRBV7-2,CASSRSRSQETQYF,TGTGCCAGCAGCAGAAGCCGGTCCCAAGAGACCCAGTACTTC
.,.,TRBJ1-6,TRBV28,CASSRREGLHF,TGTGCCAGCAGTCGTCGGGAGGGCCTCCACTTT
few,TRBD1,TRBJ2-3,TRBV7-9,CASSLARQGAGGDTQYF,TGTGCCAGCAGCTTAGCCCGACAGGGGGCGGGGGGAGATACGCAGTATTTT
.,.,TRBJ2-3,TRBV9,CASSPNRGSPSAQYF,TGTGCCAGCAGCCCAAATCGAGGCTCCCCCAGTGCGCAGTATTTT
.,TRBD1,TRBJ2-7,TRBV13,CASSPPGQGLYEQYF,TGTGCCAGCAGCCCTCCGGGACAGGGCCTCTACGAGCAGTACTTC
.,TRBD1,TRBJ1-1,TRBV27,CASSPQQGAITEAFF,TGTGCCAGCAGTCCCCAACAGGGGGCGATCACTGAAGCTTTCTTT
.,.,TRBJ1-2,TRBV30,CAWSVQGYGYTF,TGTGCCTGGAGTGTACAGGGCTATGGCTACACCTTC